The T cell receptor beta chain under discussion was sequenced for a study of shared clonotypes between healthy human individuals. A note on this clone: Antigen: not known.

Regarding the study as a whole: Blood alone was sampled, and tissue repertoires likely differ.

The CDR3 runs 15 residues. The ends lost 2 bases at V and 5 bases at J; junction bases unmatched: 5. Germline loops: CDR1 LNHNV, CDR2 YYDKDF (reference sequence). Data came from immunoSEQ multiplex PCR; TCRdb stores just in-frame clones and leaves some out. The repertoire has more than 550,000 clones, over 55% of them found once; the top ten carry around 1.7%. The chain uses TRBV15 and TRBJ2-5; 10 nucleotides line up with TRBD1. The sequence was obtained from a woman younger than 45 in good health. The sequenced sample consisted of memory CD4+ T cells sorted from blood. The subset was: CD45RA-negative fraction. CDR3 loop: CATSRRDRGAETQYF. CDR3 in DNA: TGTGCCACCAGCAGAAGGGACAGGGGCGCGGAGACCCAGTACTTC.